A single sample is the source of the 3 T cell receptor beta chains below, sequenced in a study of shared clonotypes between healthy human individuals. Assay: immunoSEQ multiplex PCR; the TCRdb copy retains only in-frame clones and omits some. The sample lists over a million clones, roughly 96% occurring once. Sequencing was done on a sample of naive CD4+ T cells sorted from blood. The subset here: CD45RA+ positively selected. These TCRs come from a man aged 30 to 39 in good health.

The chain joins TRBV5-1 to TRBJ2-4, with 8 bases that match TRBD1. Germline trimming cut 4 bases from V and 9 bases from J; bases unmatched to any gene: 9. The CDR3 runs to 14 residues. Looked up from germline, CDR1 is SGHRS and CDR2 is YFSETQ. The CDR3 DNA reads as TGCGCCAGCAGCCCAGATGGACAGGGACGCATTCAGTACTTC. The encoded protein is CASSPDGQGRIQYF. Full variable domain (outside the CDR3, taken from reference TRBV5-1 and TRBJ2-4): KAGVTQTPRYLIKTRGQQVTLSCSPISGHRSVSWYQQTPGQGLQFLFEYFSETQRNKGNFPGRFSGRQFSNSRSEMNVSTLELGDSALYLCASSPDGQGRIQYFGAGTRLSVL.

The chain has TRBV9 and TRBJ2-7, with 7 bases identical to TRBD1. CDR1 is SGDLS and CDR2 is YYNGEE in the germline V gene. The trim removed 0 bases at V and 10 bases at J, leaving 7 bases unmatched. The CDR3 runs to 13 residues. DNA for the CDR3: TGTGCCAGCAGCGTAGTGTTACAGGGGATACAGTACTTC. Residues: CASSVVLQGIQYF.

V is TRBV11-2 and J is TRBJ1-1; maybe TRBD1 (6 bases). Trimming removed 5 bases from V and 2 bases from J, with 15 bases in between. The length of the CDR3 is 15 residues. The germline V gene has CDR1 SGHAT and CDR2 FQNNGV. CDR3 coding DNA: TGTGCCAGCAGCCCATACAGGGCGGGCAACACTGAAGCTTTCTTT. This codes for CASSPYRAGNTEAFF.